Below, 3 T cell receptor beta chains from the same sample are listed, as sequenced in a study of T cell responses to AZD1222 COVID-19 vaccine (dated by TCRdb to the early 2020s). The time point label on this specimen signifies: baseline before first vaccination. Library preparation employed the immunoSEQ multiplex PCR assay. TCRdb holds this immuneACCESS table with in-frame rearrangements only. Some clones are missing; in checked studies, unresolved V genes explain under half, and the rest has no known cause. This sample lists approximately 190,000 clones; about 94% were detected once. The leading ten clones occupy about 9.2% of the sample. Sequencing was performed on peripheral blood, taken on day 0 of AZD1222 vaccination. These receptor sequences come from an adult in good health.

This chain uses TRBV29-1 with TRBJ2-1; tentative D call: TRBD1 (5 bases). The CDR3 sequence is 13 residues long. Germline V gene data show CDR1 as SQVTM and CDR2 as ANQGSEA. Trimming left V 3 bases short and J 9 bases short, with 15 bases between. The CDR3 bases are TGCAGCGTTGATGTGATAAGGGGCGGTGAGCAGTTCTTC. This gives the protein CSVDVIRGGEQFF.

The rearrangement links TRBV7-9 to TRBJ1-3; D not resolved. The germline V gene has CDR1 SEHNR and CDR2 FQNEAQ (reference sequence). This CDR3 has 18 amino acids. The germline V and J ends were trimmed by 2 bases and 3 bases, with 20 bases remaining between them. The CDR3 region is CASSLPTADGRFGNTIYF. In DNA, the CDR3 is TGTGCCAGCAGCTTACCTACCGCGGACGGGCGGTTTGGAAACACCATATATTTT. Full variable domain (rest looked up from reference TRBV7-9 and TRBJ1-3): DTGVSQNPRHKITKRGQNVTFRCDPISEHNRLYWYRQTLGQGPEFLTYFQNEAQLEKSRLLSDRFSAERPKGSFSTLEIQRTEQGDSAMYLCASSLPTADGRFGNTIYFGEGSWLTVV.

V usage is TRBV28 and J usage is TRBJ1-2; D may be TRBD1 (5 bases). Trimming removed 3 bases at V and 1 base at J, with 9 bases between. The V gene's germline CDR1 is MDHEN and CDR2 SYDVKM. The CDR3 totals 14 residues. CDR3 sequence: CASSFGGGNYGYTF. DNA for the CDR3: TGTGCCAGCAGTTTCGGGGGAGGTAACTATGGCTACACCTTC.